This T cell receptor beta chain was identified during a study of cytomegalovirus exposure and HLA in healthy donors. Study conclusions and caveats: What a later analysis reportedly showed was that an Asian-associated ancestry cluster had fewer N-insertions than the roughly 670-donor mean. Most subjects had HLA-A and HLA-B alleles reportedly predicted accurately by TCR beta sequences.

PCR amplification relied on 60 Vbeta primers (plus 13 Jbeta primers). Authors' processing steps: In a later analysis, of 80 million or so unique beta chains, roughly 11 million appeared in at least two donors. Sequencing was performed with immunoSEQ multiplex PCR; in TCRdb, only in-frame clones are kept and a portion is missing. V and J calls and clone size are copied from that table; D and trimming were computed from the DNA. The sample yields 50,000 or so clones, approximately 70% seen once. On this clone: Its antigen is not known.

CDR3 size: 12 residues. The germline V and J ends were trimmed by 7 bases and 3 bases, with 7 bases remaining between them. The germline gives CDR1 SEHNR, CDR2 FQNEAQ (reference sequence). The source is a woman in her fifties or sixties in good health and CMV-seronegative. The sample taken for sequencing was PBMCs. The chain combines TRBV7-9 with TRBJ1-3; D not resolved. For the CDR3, the DNA is TGTGCCAGCATCGGTTTTGGAAACACCATATATTTT. Translating gives CASIGFGNTIYF.